This TCR beta chain was captured by sequencing in a study of blood T cell repertoires in COVID-19 (TCRdb year 2020). Turning to the overall study: Samples covering the acute and convalescent phases of COVID-19 were provided by collaborators in the United States, Italy and Spain. The prospective study material was composed of cDNA or gDNA derived from T cells, B-cell-depleted T cells, or PBMCs. Deeply sampled blood TCRbeta repertoires from subjects exposed to, actively infected with, or recovered from COVID-19 were included in the dataset. The repertoires were released in a freely available public database intended as a resource for research on the immune response to SARS-CoV-2. The samples were drawn from two sources: the first 160 participants of the ongoing ImmuneRACE study, and 1,254 subjects contributed by 6 global collaborators. The sample metadata nearly always contained a de-identified subject ID, COVID-19 status, age in years and sex. Where available, HLA class I and class II types were taken from metadata supplied by the sample provider and were not determined by assay-based typing.

Comment on this clone: Its antigen is currently not known. The sample holds no much larger clone one base away, and base qualities are not on file.

General findings and caveats noted by the study authors: Clinical and demographic metadata were provided uncurated, with the amount varying by source and participant.

CDR1 is given as MGHRA and CDR2 as YSYEKL, both from the germline V gene. V lost 0 bases and J lost 5 bases, and the count of bases not matched to a germline gene is 13. The CDR3 runs 19 amino acids, cysteine and phenylalanine included. The read is trimmed to its CDR3 DNA, 57 bases read in frame from base 1. TCRbeta CDR3 regions were amplified from genomic DNA using the immunoSEQ Assay, a bias-controlled multiplex PCR. Per the original workflow: The number of nucleated cells in each sample was estimated from the amplification of reference gene primers within the assay. To quantify the absolute abundance of each unique TCRbeta CDR3 rearrangement, sequence reads were collapsed and filtered. Productive Simpson clonality was computed per sample as the square root of Simpson's diversity index over productive rearrangements. This is the immuneACCESS table as TCRdb keeps it, with only in-frame sequences that have V and J called. A part of the clones is gone; compared with another copy, unresolved V genes explain less than half, and the rest is unexplained. V, J and clone size are those of that table, while D and trimming were read from the DNA. Here the sample has over 100,000 clones; about 91% occur a single time. Approximately 5.6% of the sample is held by the ten biggest clonotypes.

The collaborating institutions used their own protocols to collect whole blood in K2EDTA tubes. For TCRbeta analysis, collaborators shipped samples as frozen whole blood, isolated PBMCs, or DNA extracted from either of those sample types. Sequencing input: peripheral blood. The TCR sequence derives from a human donor in a cohort sampled during active COVID-19. In this chain, TRBV4-1 is recombined with TRBJ2-3, with 11 bases aligning to TRBD2. The CDR3 is CASSQEDSGGASTRDTQYF. The DNA sequence follows: TGCGCCAGCAGCCAAGAAGATAGCGGGGGGGCCTCCACCCGAGATACGCAGTATTTT.